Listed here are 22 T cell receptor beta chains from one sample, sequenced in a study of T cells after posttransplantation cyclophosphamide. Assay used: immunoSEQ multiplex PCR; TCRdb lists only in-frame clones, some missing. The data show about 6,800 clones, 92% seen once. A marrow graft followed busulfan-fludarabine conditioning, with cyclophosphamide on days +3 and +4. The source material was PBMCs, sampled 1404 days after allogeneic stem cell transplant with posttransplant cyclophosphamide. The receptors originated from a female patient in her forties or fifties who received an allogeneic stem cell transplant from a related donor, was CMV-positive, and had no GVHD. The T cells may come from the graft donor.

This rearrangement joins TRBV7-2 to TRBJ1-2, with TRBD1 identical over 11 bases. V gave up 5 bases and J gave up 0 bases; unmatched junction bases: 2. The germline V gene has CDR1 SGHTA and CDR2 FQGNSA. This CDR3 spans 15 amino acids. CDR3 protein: CASSPGQGANYGYTF. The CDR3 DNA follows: TGTGCCAGCAGCCCGGGACAGGGGGCTAACTATGGCTACACCTTC.

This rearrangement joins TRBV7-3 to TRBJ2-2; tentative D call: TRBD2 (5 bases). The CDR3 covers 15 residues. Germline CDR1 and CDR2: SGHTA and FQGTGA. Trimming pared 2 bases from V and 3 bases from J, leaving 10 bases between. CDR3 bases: TGTGCCAGCAGCTTAGGGAGTGGCGACACCGGGGAGCTGTTTTTT. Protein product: CASSLGSGDTGELFF. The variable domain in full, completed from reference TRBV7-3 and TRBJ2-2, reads GAGVSQTPSNKVTEKGKYVELRCDPISGHTALYWYRQSLGQGPEFLIYFQGTGAADDSGLPNDRFFAVRPEGSVSTLKIQRTERGDSAVYLCASSLGSGDTGELFFGEGSRLTVL.

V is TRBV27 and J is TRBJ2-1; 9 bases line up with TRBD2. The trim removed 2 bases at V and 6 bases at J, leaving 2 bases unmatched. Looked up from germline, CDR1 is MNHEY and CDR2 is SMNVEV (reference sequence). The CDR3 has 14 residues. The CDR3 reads CASSLLAGSNEQFF. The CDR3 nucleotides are TGTGCCAGCAGTTTACTAGCGGGATCCAATGAGCAGTTCTTC.

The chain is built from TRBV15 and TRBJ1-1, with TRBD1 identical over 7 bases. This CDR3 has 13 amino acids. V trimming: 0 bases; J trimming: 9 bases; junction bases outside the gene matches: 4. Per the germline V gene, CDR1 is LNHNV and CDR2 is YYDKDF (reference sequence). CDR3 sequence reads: CATSRDLTGKAFF. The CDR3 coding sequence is TGTGCCACCAGCAGAGACCTGACAGGGAAAGCTTTCTTT.

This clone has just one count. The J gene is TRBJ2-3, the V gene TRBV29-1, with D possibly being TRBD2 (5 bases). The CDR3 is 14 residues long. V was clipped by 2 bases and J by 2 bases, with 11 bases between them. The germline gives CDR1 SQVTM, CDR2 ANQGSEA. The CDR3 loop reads CSVERAANTDTQYF. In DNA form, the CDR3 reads TGCAGCGTTGAAAGAGCGGCTAACACAGATACGCAGTATTTT.

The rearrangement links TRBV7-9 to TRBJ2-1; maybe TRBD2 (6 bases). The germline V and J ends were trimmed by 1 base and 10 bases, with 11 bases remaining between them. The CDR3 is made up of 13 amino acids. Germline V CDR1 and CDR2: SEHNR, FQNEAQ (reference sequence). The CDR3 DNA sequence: TGTGCCAGCAGCTTAGAAAGGGACTCCGAGCAGTTCTTC. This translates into CASSLERDSEQFF.

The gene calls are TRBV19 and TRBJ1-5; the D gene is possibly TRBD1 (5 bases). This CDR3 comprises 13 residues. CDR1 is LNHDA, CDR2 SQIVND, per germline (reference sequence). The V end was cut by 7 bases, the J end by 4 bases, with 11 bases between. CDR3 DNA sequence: TGTGCCAGTACTCGGACACAAAATCAGCCCCAGCATTTT. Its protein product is CASTRTQNQPQHF.

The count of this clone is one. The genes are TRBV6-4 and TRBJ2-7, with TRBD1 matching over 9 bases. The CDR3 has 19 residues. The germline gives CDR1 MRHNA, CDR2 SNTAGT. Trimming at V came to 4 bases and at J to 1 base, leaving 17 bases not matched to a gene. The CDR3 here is CASSVPAIPGQGISYEQYF. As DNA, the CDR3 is TGTGCCAGCAGTGTCCCCGCAATTCCGGGACAGGGAATTTCCTACGAGCAGTACTTC.

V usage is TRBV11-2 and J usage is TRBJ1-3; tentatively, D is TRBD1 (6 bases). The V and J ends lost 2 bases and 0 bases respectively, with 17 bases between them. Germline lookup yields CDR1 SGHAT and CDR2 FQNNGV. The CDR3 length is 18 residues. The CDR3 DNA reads TGTGCCAGCAGCTTAAGGACAGTCCCAATGAGCTCTGGAAACACCATATATTTT. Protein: CASSLRTVPMSSGNTIYF.

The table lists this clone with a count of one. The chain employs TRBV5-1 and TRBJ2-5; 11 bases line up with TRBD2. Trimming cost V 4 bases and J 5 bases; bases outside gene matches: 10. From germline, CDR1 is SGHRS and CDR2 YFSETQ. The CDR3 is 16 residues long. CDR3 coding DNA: TGCGCCAGCAGCCTCGCGCCACTAGCGGGAGACGAGACCCAGTACTTC. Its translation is CASSLAPLAGDETQYF.

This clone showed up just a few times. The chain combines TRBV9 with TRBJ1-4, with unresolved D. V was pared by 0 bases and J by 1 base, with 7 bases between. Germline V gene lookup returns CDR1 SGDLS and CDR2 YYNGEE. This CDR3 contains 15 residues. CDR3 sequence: CASSVGVRTNEKLFF. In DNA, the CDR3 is TGTGCCAGCAGCGTAGGTGTCAGAACTAATGAAAAACTGTTTTTT. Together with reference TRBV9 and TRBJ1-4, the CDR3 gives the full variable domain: DSGVTQTPKHLITATGQRVTLRCSPRSGDLSVYWYQQSLDQGLQFLIQYYNGEERAKGNILERFSAQQFPDLHSELNLSSLELGDSALYFCASSVGVRTNEKLFFGSGTQLSVL.

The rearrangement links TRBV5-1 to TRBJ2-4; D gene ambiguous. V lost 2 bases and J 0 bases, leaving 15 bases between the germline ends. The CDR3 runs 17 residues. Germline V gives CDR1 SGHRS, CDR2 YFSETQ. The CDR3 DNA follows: TGCGCCAGCAGCTTAAGTTCCCCGAGTTTAGCCAAAAACATTCAGTACTTC. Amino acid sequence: CASSLSSPSLAKNIQYF.

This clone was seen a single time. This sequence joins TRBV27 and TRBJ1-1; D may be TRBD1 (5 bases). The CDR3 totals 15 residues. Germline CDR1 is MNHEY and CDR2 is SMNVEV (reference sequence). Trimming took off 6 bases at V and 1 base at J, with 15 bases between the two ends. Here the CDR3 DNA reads TGTGCCAGCAGCCCGATCAAAACAGGGAACACTGAAGCTTTCTTT. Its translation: CASSPIKTGNTEAFF.

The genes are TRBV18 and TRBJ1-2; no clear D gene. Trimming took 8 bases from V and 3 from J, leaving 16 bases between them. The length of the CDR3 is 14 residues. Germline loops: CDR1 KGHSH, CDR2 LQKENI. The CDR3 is CASAAGSGDYGYTF. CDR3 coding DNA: TGTGCCAGCGCTGCTGGGTCCGGAGACTATGGCTACACCTTC.

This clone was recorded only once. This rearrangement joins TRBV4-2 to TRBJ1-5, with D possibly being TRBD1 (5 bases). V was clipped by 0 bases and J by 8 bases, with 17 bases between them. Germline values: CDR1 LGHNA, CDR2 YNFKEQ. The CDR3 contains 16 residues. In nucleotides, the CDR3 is TGTGCCAGCAGCCAAGATGGGGCAGGCATGGAAGAGCCCCAGCATTTT. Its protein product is CASSQDGAGMEEPQHF.

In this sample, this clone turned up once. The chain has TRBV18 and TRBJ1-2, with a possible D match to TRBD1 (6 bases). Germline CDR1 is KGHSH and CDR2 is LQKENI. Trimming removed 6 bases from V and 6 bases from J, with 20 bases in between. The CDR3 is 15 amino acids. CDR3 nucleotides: TGTGCCAGCTCCCTGGGACATACTACCGGAGATGGCTACACCTTC. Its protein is CASSLGHTTGDGYTF.

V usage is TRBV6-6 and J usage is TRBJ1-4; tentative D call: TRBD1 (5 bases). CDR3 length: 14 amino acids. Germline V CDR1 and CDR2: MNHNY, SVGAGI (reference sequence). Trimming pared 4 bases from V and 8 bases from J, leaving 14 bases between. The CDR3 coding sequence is TGTGCCAGCAGTTGGGCAGGGCGCGAGGAAAAACTGTTTTTT. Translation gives CASSWAGREEKLFF.

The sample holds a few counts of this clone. CDR3 sequence reads: CASGTADSNQPQHF. CDR3 bases: TGTGCCAGTGGAACAGCGGATAGCAATCAGCCCCAGCATTTT. The chain is built from TRBV9 and TRBJ1-5; D is unresolved. The germline V gene encodes CDR1 SGDLS and CDR2 YYNGEE. The CDR3 length is 14 residues. V was trimmed by 8 bases and J by 0 bases, leaving 12 bases between them.

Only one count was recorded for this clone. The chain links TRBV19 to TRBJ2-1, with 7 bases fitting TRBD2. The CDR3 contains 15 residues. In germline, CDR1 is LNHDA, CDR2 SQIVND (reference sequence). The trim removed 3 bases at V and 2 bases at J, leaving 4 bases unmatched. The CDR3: CASSIGGRAYNEQFF. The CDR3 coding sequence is TGTGCCAGTAGTATCGGGGGGAGGGCCTACAATGAGCAGTTCTTC.

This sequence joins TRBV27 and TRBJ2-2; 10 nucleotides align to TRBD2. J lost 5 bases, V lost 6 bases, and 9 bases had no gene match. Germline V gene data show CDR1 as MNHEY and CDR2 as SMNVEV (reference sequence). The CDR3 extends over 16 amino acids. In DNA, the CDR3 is TGTGCCAGCAGGCTCACAGCGGGAGGGCTAACCGGGGAGCTGTTTTTT. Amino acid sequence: CASRLTAGGLTGELFF.

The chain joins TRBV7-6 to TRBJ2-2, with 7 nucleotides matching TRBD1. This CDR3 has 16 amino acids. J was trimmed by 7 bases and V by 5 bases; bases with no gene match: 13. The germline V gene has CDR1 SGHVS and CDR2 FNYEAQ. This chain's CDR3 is CASSLGTVRGGGELFF. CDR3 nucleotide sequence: TGTGCCAGCAGCCTCGGGACAGTTCGAGGGGGCGGGGAGCTGTTTTTT.

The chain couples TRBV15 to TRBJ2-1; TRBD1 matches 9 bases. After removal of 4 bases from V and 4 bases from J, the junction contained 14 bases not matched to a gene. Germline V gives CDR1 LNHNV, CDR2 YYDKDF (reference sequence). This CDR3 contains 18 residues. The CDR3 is CATSMVPGQGPMYNEQFF. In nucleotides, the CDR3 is TGTGCCACCAGCATGGTCCCGGGACAGGGTCCTATGTACAATGAGCAGTTCTTC.